Following are 29 T cell receptor beta chains from one sample sequenced in a study of T cell responses to AZD1222 COVID-19 vaccine. Method: immunoSEQ multiplex PCR; TCRdb's copy keeps in-frame clones and lacks some. The data show about 160,000 clones, 94% seen once. The sample here was peripheral blood, taken 28 days after the second AZD1222 dose. These receptors originate from an adult who received the AZD1222 COVID-19 vaccine.

The rearrangement joins TRBV20-1 to TRBJ2-2, with D possibly being TRBD2 (5 bases). Germline CDR1 reads DFQATT; CDR2 reads SNEGSKA (reference sequence). This CDR3 has 10 amino acids. Trimming pared 6 bases from V and 8 bases from J, leaving 7 bases between. As DNA, the CDR3 is TGCAGTGCGGGGAGAGGGGAGCTGTTTTTT. This codes for CSAGRGELFF.

The rearrangement joins TRBV7-2 to TRBJ1-2; 9 bases line up with TRBD1. V trimming: 1 base; J trimming: 5 bases; junction bases outside the gene matches: 5. CDR3 length: 15 amino acids. Germline CDR1 and CDR2: SGHTA and FQGNSA. The DNA for the CDR3 is TGTGCCAGCAGCTTAGGGGGGGACAGGGTTTATGGCTACACCTTC. Amino acid sequence: CASSLGGDRVYGYTF.

The J gene is TRBJ1-6, the V gene TRBV27, with a weak D call TRBD1 (5 bases). The germline CDR1 and CDR2 sequences are MNHEY and SMNVEV (reference sequence). This CDR3 comprises 16 residues. The V end lost 8 bases, the J end lost 0 bases, and 14 bases lay between the germline ends. The CDR3 protein is CASGDSGGSYNSPLHF. The CDR3 DNA sequence: TGTGCCAGCGGGGACTCGGGGGGCTCCTATAATTCACCCCTCCACTTT.

This sequence joins TRBV7-3 and TRBJ2-2, with D tentatively TRBD1 (5 bases). CDR3 length equals 14 residues. The germline V and J ends were trimmed by 7 bases and 0 bases, with 9 bases remaining between them. Germline CDR1 reads SGHTA; CDR2 reads FQGTGA. The CDR3, as DNA: TGTGCCAGCATGGAGACAGCGAACACCGGGGAGCTGTTTTTT. It encodes CASMETANTGELFF.

The chain combines TRBV15 with TRBJ2-7; the D call may be TRBD1 or TRBD2 (6 bases each). V lost 4 bases and J 1 base, leaving 8 bases between the germline ends. The germline V gene has CDR1 LNHNV and CDR2 YYDKDF (reference sequence). The CDR3 spans 13 residues. CDR3 bases: TGTGCCACCAGCAAGGGGGGTTCCTACGAGCAGTACTTC. Its protein product is CATSKGGSYEQYF.

This rearrangement joins TRBV15 to TRBJ2-3; a weak D match, TRBD2 (5 bases). Trimming left V 3 bases short and J 2 bases short, with 6 bases between. In germline, CDR1 is LNHNV, CDR2 YYDKDF (reference sequence). There are 13 residues in the CDR3. CDR3 bases: TGTGCCACCAGCAGGGAGGACACAGATACGCAGTATTTT. Its protein is CATSREDTDTQYF.

The chain uses TRBV11-2 and TRBJ2-3; D may be TRBD1 (6 bases). CDR1 and CDR2 from the germline V gene are SGHAT and FQNNGV. V lost 2 bases and J lost 3, with 15 bases in between. This CDR3 has 16 residues. The CDR3, as DNA: TGTGCCAGCAGCTTACCAGGGGTTTATATGACAGATACGCAGTATTTT. As protein: CASSLPGVYMTDTQYF.

The CDR3 is CASSYADRDGYTF. In nucleotides, the CDR3 is TGTGCCAGCAGTTACGCGGACAGGGATGGCTACACCTTC. This chain uses TRBV6-5 with TRBJ1-2; 8 nucleotides match TRBD1. From germline, CDR1 is MNHEY and CDR2 SVGAGI. The CDR3 extends over 13 amino acids. With 2 bases clipped from V and 6 bases from J, the junction kept 2 bases outside the gene matches.

The chain combines TRBV19 with TRBJ1-1; possibly TRBD1 for D (5 bases). Trimming stripped 7 bases from V and 2 bases from J, with 14 bases between. Germline V lookup: CDR1 LNHDA, CDR2 SQIVND (reference sequence). The CDR3 is made up of 14 amino acids. The CDR3 here is CASKPQGSNTEAFF. The DNA of the CDR3 is TGTGCCAGTAAACCCCAGGGTAGTAACACTGAAGCTTTCTTT.

The chain carries TRBV5-1 and TRBJ1-2; TRBD1 agrees at 9 bases. The trim removed 5 bases at V and 3 bases at J, leaving 11 bases unmatched. Looked up from germline, CDR1 is SGHRS and CDR2 is YFSETQ. The CDR3 consists of 16 residues. The CDR3 bases are TGCGCCAGCAGTTGGGGAGTATGGACAGGGGACTATGGCTACACCTTC. Translated: CASSWGVWTGDYGYTF.

The J gene is TRBJ2-7, the V gene TRBV29-1; TRBD2 is a possible D gene (5 bases). Trimming removed 6 bases at V and 0 bases at J, with 12 bases between. The CDR3 consists of 13 residues. Germline V gene lookup returns CDR1 SQVTM and CDR2 ANQGSEA. The CDR3 here is CSVIAPSSYEQYF. Written as DNA, the CDR3 is TGCAGCGTAATAGCGCCGAGCTCCTACGAGCAGTACTTC.

The chain uses TRBV6-2 or TRBV6-3 and TRBJ1-1; D gene ambiguous. V lost 1 base and J lost 0, with 9 bases in between. Germline-derived CDR1 and CDR2 are MNHEY and SVGEGT. The CDR3 covers 15 residues. CDR3 sequence reads: CASSYFAMLNTEAFF. CDR3 in DNA: TGTGCCAGCAGTTACTTTGCCATGTTGAACACTGAAGCTTTCTTT.

This chain connects TRBV2 to TRBJ2-7; 10 nucleotides align to TRBD2. This CDR3 region has 14 residues. Germline V lookup: CDR1 SNHLY, CDR2 FYNNEI. The V gene end was trimmed by 7 bases and the J gene end by 3 bases; junction bases not matched to a gene: 6. The CDR3 DNA sequence: TGTGCCAGCATTAGCGGGAGGATGGGCTACGAGCAGTACTTC. It codes for CASISGRMGYEQYF. The variable domain in full, completed from reference TRBV2 and TRBJ2-7, reads EPEVTQTPSHQVTQMGQEVILRCVPISNHLYFYWYRQILGQKVEFLVSFYNNEISEKSEIFDDQFSVERPDGSNFTLKIRSTKLEDSAMYFCASISGRMGYEQYFGPGTRLTVT.

The chain recombines TRBV18 with TRBJ1-3, with a possible D match to TRBD1 (5 bases). Germline CDR1 KGHSH, CDR2 LQKENI. The CDR3 consists of 19 residues. V was shortened by 3 bases and J by 0 bases, with 21 bases between the two germline ends. The CDR3 sequence: CASSPGAGVTLRSGNTIYF. The CDR3 DNA reads as TGTGCCAGCTCACCCGGCGCGGGGGTGACCCTGCGCTCTGGAAACACCATATATTTT.

The J gene is TRBJ2-1, the V gene TRBV29-1; D unresolved. This CDR3 is built from 13 residues. V lost 6 bases, J lost 0 bases, and 9 bases lay in between. CDR1 is SQVTM and CDR2 is ANQGSEA in the germline V gene. The chain's CDR3 is CSVGAYSYNEQFF. The CDR3 DNA is TGCAGCGTCGGCGCCTACTCCTACAATGAGCAGTTCTTC.

The chain is built from TRBV19 and TRBJ2-2; D remains ambiguous. This CDR3 comprises 14 residues. V was cut by 10 bases and J by 0 bases, with 12 bases left in between. The germline V gene has CDR1 LNHDA and CDR2 SQIVND (reference sequence). CDR3 sequence (DNA): TGTGCCACTACCTGGGGTTCGAACACCGGGGAGCTGTTTTTT. This codes for CATTWGSNTGELFF.

The chain is built from TRBV19 and TRBJ2-3; 15 bases line up with TRBD2. CDR1 is LNHDA and CDR2 is SQIVND in the germline V gene (reference sequence). The J segment lost 0 bases and the V segment lost 5 bases, leaving 6 bases of the junction unmatched. There are 18 residues in the CDR3. CDR3 in DNA: TGTGCCAGTAGTGAAGGACTAGCGGGAGGGCCTAGCACAGATACGCAGTATTTT. The encoded protein is CASSEGLAGGPSTDTQYF.

As concerns this clone: The same CDR3 arises from other DNA sequences in this sample as well. The V and J genes are TRBV2 and TRBJ1-1; no firm D call. Germline-derived CDR1 and CDR2 are SNHLY and FYNNEI. Trimming removed 7 bases at V and 2 bases at J, with 11 bases between. The CDR3 runs to 13 residues. CDR3 loop: CASNRRENTEAFF. The CDR3 coding sequence is TGTGCCAGCAACCGACGGGAAAACACTGAAGCTTTCTTT.

CDR3 protein: CASSLTGHDEKLFF. CDR3 DNA sequence: TGCGCCAGCAGCTTGACAGGTCATGATGAAAAACTGTTTTTT. The chain combines TRBV5-1 with TRBJ1-4, with a tentative D call TRBD1 (5 bases). The germline V and J ends were trimmed by 1 base and 6 bases, with 10 bases remaining between them. Germline CDR1 is SGHRS and CDR2 is YFSETQ. This CDR3 contains 14 residues. Drawing the rest from reference TRBV5-1 and TRBJ1-4, the complete variable domain is KAGVTQTPRYLIKTRGQQVTLSCSPISGHRSVSWYQQTPGQGLQFLFEYFSETQRNKGNFPGRFSGRQFSNSRSEMNVSTLELGDSALYLCASSLTGHDEKLFFGSGTQLSVL.

DNA for the CDR3: TGCAGCGTTGAACTAGCGGGTGACAATGAGCAGTTCTTC. Protein product: CSVELAGDNEQFF. The gene calls are TRBV29-1 and TRBJ2-1; 8 bases map to TRBD2. The V segment lost 2 bases and the J segment 5 bases; nucleotides outside the gene matches: 2. CDR3 size: 13 residues. Looked up from germline, CDR1 is SQVTM and CDR2 is ANQGSEA.

This CDR3 is CASSAGTGGGNEQFF. The CDR3 DNA follows: TGTGCCAGCAGCGCCGGGACAGGGGGTGGGAATGAGCAGTTCTTC. The V call is TRBV5-8, the J call TRBJ2-1, with 11 bases matching TRBD1. The CDR3 consists of 15 residues. Germline V gene lookup returns CDR1 SGHTS and CDR2 YDEGEE. Trimming removed 4 bases from V and 7 bases from J; junction bases left unmatched: 7.

The chain links TRBV20-1 to TRBJ2-7; D remains ambiguous. The CDR3 covers 11 residues. Germline assignment: CDR1 DFQATT and CDR2 SNEGSKA (reference sequence). The V end was cut by 6 bases, the J end by 4 bases, with 10 bases between. This CDR3 reads CSATISYEQYF. The CDR3 DNA reads TGCAGTGCAACGATATCTTACGAGCAGTACTTC.

This chain links TRBV18 with TRBJ2-5, with D possibly matching TRBD1 (5 bases). Trimming took 3 bases from V and 5 from J, leaving 13 bases between them. Germline V gene data show CDR1 as KGHSH and CDR2 as LQKENI. The CDR3 runs 14 residues. The CDR3 DNA sequence: TGTGCCAGCTCACCGTCTAGGGGTTGGGAGACCCAGTACTTC. Its translation: CASSPSRGWETQYF.

This clone was seen once. V usage is TRBV24-1 and J usage is TRBJ2-3; a weak D match, TRBD2 (7 bases). Trimming pared 11 bases from V and 2 bases from J, leaving 16 bases between. Germline V CDR1 and CDR2: KGHDR, SFDVKD. The length of the CDR3 is 14 residues. The CDR3 region is CAISGGPVTDTQYF. CDR3 coding DNA: TGTGCCATCTCCGGGGGGCCCGTCACAGATACGCAGTATTTT.

The chain recombines TRBV12-3 or TRBV12-4 with TRBJ2-7; 9 bases are shared with TRBD1. With 6 bases clipped from V and 3 bases from J, the junction kept 3 bases outside the gene matches. CDR3 length equals 13 residues. The CDR3 coding sequence is TGTGCCAGCAGGGGACAGGGCGGCTACGAGCAGTACTTC. Its translation: CASRGQGGYEQYF.

The V gene is TRBV27, the J gene TRBJ2-1; 16 positions agree with TRBD2. J lost 5 bases, V lost 6 bases, and 1 base had no gene match. Germline V gene lookup returns CDR1 MNHEY and CDR2 SMNVEV (reference sequence). The CDR3 extends over 15 amino acids. This CDR3 reads CASRGLAGGDNEQFF. The CDR3, as DNA: TGTGCCAGCAGGGGACTAGCGGGAGGGGACAATGAGCAGTTCTTC.

This sequence joins TRBV11-2 and TRBJ2-7, with 14 bases that match TRBD2. The CDR3 extends over 18 amino acids. V was pared by 3 bases and J by 5 bases, with 12 bases of the junction left unmatched. The germline gives CDR1 SGHAT, CDR2 FQNNGV. CDR3 coding DNA: TGTGCCAGCAGCTTCCAAATCGGACTAGCGGGAGGACCCAACGAGCAGTACTTC. Translation gives CASSFQIGLAGGPNEQYF.

The chain combines TRBV11-2 with TRBJ2-5, with D possibly matching TRBD1 (5 bases). There are 13 residues in the CDR3. V lost 1 base, J lost 9 bases, and 12 bases lay in between. Per germline, CDR1 SGHAT and CDR2 FQNNGV. CDR3 coding DNA: TGTGCCAGCAGCTTAGTGCAGGGTAGGGCCCAGTACTTC. It translates to CASSLVQGRAQYF.

This sequence joins TRBV10-2 and TRBJ2-1, with 12 bases fitting TRBD2. V gave up 6 bases and J gave up 7 bases; unmatched junction bases: 7. Germline CDR1 reads WSHSY; CDR2 reads SAAADI. The CDR3 has 15 amino acids. CDR3 loop: CASRRGTSGFNEQFF. For the CDR3, the DNA is TGCGCCAGCAGGCGCGGGACTAGCGGGTTTAATGAGCAGTTCTTC.